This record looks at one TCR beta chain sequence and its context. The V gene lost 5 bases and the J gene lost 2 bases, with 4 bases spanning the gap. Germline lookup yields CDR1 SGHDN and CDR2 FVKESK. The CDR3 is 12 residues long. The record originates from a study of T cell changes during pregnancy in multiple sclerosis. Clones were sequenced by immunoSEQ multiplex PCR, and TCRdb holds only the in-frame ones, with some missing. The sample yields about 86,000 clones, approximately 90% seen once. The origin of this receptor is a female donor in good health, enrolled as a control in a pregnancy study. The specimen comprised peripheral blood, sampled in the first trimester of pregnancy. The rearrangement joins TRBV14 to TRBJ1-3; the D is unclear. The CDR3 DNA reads TGTGCCAGCAGCTCAGCTGGAAACACCATATATTTT. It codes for CASSSAGNTIYF.